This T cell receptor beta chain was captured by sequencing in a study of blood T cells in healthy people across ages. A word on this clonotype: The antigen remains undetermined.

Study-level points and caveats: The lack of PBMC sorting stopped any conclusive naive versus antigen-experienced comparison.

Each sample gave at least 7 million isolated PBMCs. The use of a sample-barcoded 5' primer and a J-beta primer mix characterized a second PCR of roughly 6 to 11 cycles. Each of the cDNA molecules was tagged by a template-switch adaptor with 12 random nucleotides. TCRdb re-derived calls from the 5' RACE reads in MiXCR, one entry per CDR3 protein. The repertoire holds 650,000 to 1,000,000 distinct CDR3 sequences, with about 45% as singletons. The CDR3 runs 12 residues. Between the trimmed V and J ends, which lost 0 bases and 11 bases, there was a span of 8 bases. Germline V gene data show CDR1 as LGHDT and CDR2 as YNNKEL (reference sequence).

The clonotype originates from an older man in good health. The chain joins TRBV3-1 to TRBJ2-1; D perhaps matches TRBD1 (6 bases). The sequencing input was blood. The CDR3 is CASSQDGQKQFF. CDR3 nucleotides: TGTGCCAGCAGCCAAGATGGACAGAAGCAGTTCTTC.